The 22 T cell receptor beta chains below were found in one sample sequenced in a study of blood T cell repertoires in COVID-19. TCRdb keeps only in-frame clones here, not all; method: immunoSEQ multiplex PCR. Of about 81,000 clones in the sample, more than 85% were seen once. The specimen sequenced was PBMCs or T cells enriched from blood (not recorded which). The receptors stem from a woman in her 50s with acute COVID-19.

This sequence joins TRBV5-4 and TRBJ2-1; 7 positions match TRBD2. From germline, CDR1 is SGHNT and CDR2 YYREEE (reference sequence). This CDR3 contains 15 residues. J lost 4 bases, V lost 4 bases, and 8 bases had no gene match. The DNA of the CDR3 is TGTGCCAGCAGCGTAGACTCAGCGGGGTACAATGAGCAGTTCTTC. This encodes CASSVDSAGYNEQFF. The full variable domain, its missing parts supplied by reference TRBV5-4 and TRBJ2-1, is ETGVTQSPTHLIKTRGQQVTLRCSSQSGHNTVSWYQQALGQGPQFIFQYYREEENGRGNFPPRFSGLQFPNYSSELNVNALELDDSALYLCASSVDSAGYNEQFFGPGTRLTVL.

The V call is TRBV30, the J call TRBJ1-4; unclear D gene. Germline CDR1 GTSNPN, CDR2 SVGIG (reference sequence). V lost 0 bases to trimming and J lost 0 bases, with 5 bases between them. This CDR3 spans 14 amino acids. Written as DNA, the CDR3 is TGTGCCTGGAGTGTGGCTGCAACTAATGAAAAACTGTTTTTT. This codes for CAWSVAATNEKLFF.

V is TRBV19 and J is TRBJ1-4; TRBD1 aligns across 7 bases. Germline CDR1 and CDR2: LNHDA and SQIVND (reference sequence). J was trimmed by 9 bases and V by 1 base; bases with no gene match: 8. The CDR3 contains 15 residues. In nucleotides, the CDR3 is TGTGCCAGTAGTATAGTTGGAGGGGGCGATCAAAAACTGTTTTTT. Its protein product is CASSIVGGGDQKLFF.

This rearrangement joins TRBV7-2 to TRBJ2-7, with 8 bases matching TRBD2. The J segment lost 3 bases and the V segment lost 1 base, leaving 2 bases of the junction unmatched. The CDR3 has 14 amino acids. CDR1 is SGHTA, CDR2 FQGNSA, per germline. This CDR3 reads CASSLGGRSYEQYF. The CDR3 DNA is TGTGCCAGCAGCTTAGGCGGGAGGAGCTACGAGCAGTACTTC.

This clone was detected only once. The chain has TRBV6-2 or TRBV6-3 and TRBJ2-1, with D possibly being TRBD2 (7 bases). CDR3 length: 19 residues. Deletions cut 6 bases from V and 1 base from J, with 25 bases between. Per the germline V gene, CDR1 is MNHEY and CDR2 is SVGEGT. CDR3 sequence (DNA): TGTGCCAGCAGCCCCCCCGGGTGGTCGGGGGGCTTTTCCTACAATGAGCAGTTCTTC. The encoded protein is CASSPPGWSGGFSYNEQFF.

This chain joins TRBV4-2 and TRBJ2-3; TRBD2 matches 14 bases. This CDR3 spans 16 amino acids. Germline CDR1 reads LGHNA; CDR2 reads YNFKEQ. Trimming removed 4 bases from V and 5 bases from J; junction bases left unmatched: 5. The CDR3 bases are TGTGCCAGCAGCCTCCGGACTAGCGGGGGGCTAGATACGCAGTATTTT. It is translated as CASSLRTSGGLDTQYF.

CDR3 bases: TGTGCCGTGGAGGGGAACACTGAAGCTTTCTTT. This sequence encodes CAVEGNTEAFF. The chain joins TRBV28 to TRBJ1-1; unclear D gene. The CDR3 is 11 residues long. CDR1 is MDHEN, CDR2 SYDVKM, per germline. The V end was cut by 11 bases, the J end by 1 base, with 8 bases between.

This clone showed up just once. The rearrangement uses TRBV29-1 and TRBJ2-3; 12 nucleotides align to TRBD2. The CDR3 sequence is 16 residues long. With V trimmed by 6 bases and J by 6 bases, 13 bases remained unmatched. Germline assignment: CDR1 SQVTM and CDR2 ANQGSEA. Written as DNA, the CDR3 is TGCAGCGTCCAGGAAAGGCTAGCGGGAGGGCGCGATACGCAGTATTTT. Protein product: CSVQERLAGGRDTQYF.

The chain employs TRBV6-1 and TRBJ2-7, with 9 bases aligning to TRBD1. The junction had 10 bases not matched to a gene; V was cut back by 2 bases and J by 5 bases. The CDR3 length is 16 residues. The germline V gene has CDR1 MNHNS and CDR2 SASEGT. The CDR3 coding sequence is TGTGCCAGCAGTGAACTCGACGGACAGGGGCCTAACGAGCAGTACTTC. Translating gives CASSELDGQGPNEQYF.

The V and J genes are TRBV5-1 and TRBJ2-1, with D possibly TRBD2 on 6 matching bases. This CDR3 is built from 14 residues. Trimming cost V 3 bases and J 7 bases, with 14 bases left between them. CDR1 and CDR2 (germline): SGHRS, YFSETQ. The CDR3 region is CASSYSLSGNEQFF. The CDR3 DNA sequence: TGCGCCAGCAGCTATTCTCTTAGCGGAAATGAGCAGTTCTTC.

This chain connects TRBV2 to TRBJ1-1; possible D gene TRBD1, 6 bases. CDR3 size: 15 residues. The V end lost 5 bases, the J end lost 1 base, and 14 bases lay between the germline ends. The germline V gene encodes CDR1 SNHLY and CDR2 FYNNEI. CDR3 in amino acids: CASSLEGEPNTEAFF. For the CDR3, the DNA is TGTGCCAGCAGTCTTGAGGGGGAGCCGAACACTGAAGCTTTCTTT.

The chain has TRBV6-5 and TRBJ1-3; unclear D gene. The ends were cut back, 2 bases at V and 8 bases at J, with 4 bases in the middle. This CDR3 is 11 amino acids long. Germline V gene sequence: CDR1 MNHEY, CDR2 SVGAGI. CDR3 nucleotide sequence: TGTGCCAGCAGTTACGCGGACACCATATATTTT. It codes for CASSYADTIYF.

The V and J genes are TRBV11-3 and TRBJ2-7, with a tentative D call TRBD1 (6 bases). Germline CDR1 is SGHNT and CDR2 is YENEEA. The CDR3 spans 14 residues. The V gene lost 1 base and the J gene lost 2 bases, with 9 bases spanning the gap. CDR3 nucleotide sequence: TGTGCCAGCAGCTTAGTTGGGGGCACCTACGAGCAGTACTTC. It encodes CASSLVGGTYEQYF.

The chain has TRBV7-9 and TRBJ2-2; TRBD2 is a possible D gene (6 bases). The CDR3 sequence is 19 residues long. Germline assignment: CDR1 SEHNR and CDR2 FQNEAQ (reference sequence). V lost 2 bases, J lost 3 bases, and 22 bases lay in between. The CDR3: CASSLRGDSPRGYTGELFF. The CDR3 DNA reads TGTGCCAGCAGCTTAAGAGGGGACTCCCCCAGAGGATACACCGGGGAGCTGTTTTTT.

V gene TRBV19 combines with J gene TRBJ1-6, with 7 bases aligning to TRBD1. Trimming took 5 bases from V and 7 from J; bases not matched to a gene: 8. CDR3 length: 15 residues. Looked up from germline, CDR1 is LNHDA and CDR2 is SQIVND (reference sequence). The CDR3 DNA reads TGTGCCAGTAGTCTTCCGGGACAGCCCAATTCACCCCTCCACTTT. Its translation is CASSLPGQPNSPLHF.

This clone appeared once. The chain carries TRBV7-9 and TRBJ1-5, with TRBD1 matching 9 bases. The V gene's germline CDR1 is SEHNR and CDR2 FQNEAQ (reference sequence). V trimming: 5 bases; J trimming: 7 bases; junction bases outside the gene matches: 6. CDR3 length: 14 residues. The CDR3 region is CASSQGQGDQPQHF. As DNA, the CDR3 is TGTGCCAGCAGCCAGGGACAGGGAGACCAGCCCCAGCATTTT.

The V gene is TRBV7-3, the J gene TRBJ2-1; TRBD2 aligns across 16 bases. V was pared by 4 bases and J by 2 bases, with 5 bases of the junction left unmatched. CDR3 length: 18 residues. The germline CDR1 and CDR2 sequences are SGHTA and FQGTGA. CDR3 protein: CASSSGTSGRAPYNEQFF. In DNA, the CDR3 is TGTGCCAGCAGCTCCGGGACTAGCGGGAGGGCCCCCTACAATGAGCAGTTCTTC.

V is TRBV11-3 and J is TRBJ2-7; no clear D. The germline V gene has CDR1 SGHNT and CDR2 YENEEA. The CDR3 runs 12 residues. The germline V and J ends were trimmed by 7 bases and 5 bases, with 12 bases remaining between them. CDR3 sequence (DNA): TGTGCCAGCACCCCTGGGCCCAACGAGCAGTACTTC. Translating it yields CASTPGPNEQYF.

The chain has TRBV7-6 and TRBJ2-1, with 11 positions matching TRBD2. From germline, CDR1 is SGHVS and CDR2 FNYEAQ. The CDR3 runs to 15 residues. After removal of 5 bases from V and 8 bases from J, the junction contained 8 bases not matched to a gene. The CDR3 sequence: CASSQTSGSVHEQFF. CDR3 sequence (DNA): TGTGCCAGCAGCCAAACTAGCGGGAGTGTCCATGAGCAGTTCTTC.

The V call is TRBV28, the J call TRBJ2-7, with D perhaps matching TRBD2 (5 bases). CDR1 and CDR2 (germline): MDHEN, SYDVKM. V gave up 5 bases and J gave up 6 bases, with 14 bases separating them. The CDR3 is made up of 13 amino acids. CDR3 DNA sequence: TGTGCCAGCAGTCCGGGGTGGGTCGTCGAGCAGTACTTC. Amino acids: CASSPGWVVEQYF.

The gene calls are TRBV5-1 and TRBJ2-3; 7 nucleotides line up with TRBD1. V trimming: 4 bases; J trimming: 4 bases; junction bases outside the gene matches: 6. In germline, CDR1 is SGHRS, CDR2 YFSETQ. The length of the CDR3 is 14 residues. The CDR3 DNA follows: TGCGCCAGCAGCCTAGAGACAGGGTCAGATACGCAGTATTTT. Translated, it gives CASSLETGSDTQYF. Supplemented by reference TRBV5-1 and TRBJ2-3, the full variable domain reads KAGVTQTPRYLIKTRGQQVTLSCSPISGHRSVSWYQQTPGQGLQFLFEYFSETQRNKGNFPGRFSGRQFSNSRSEMNVSTLELGDSALYLCASSLETGSDTQYFGPGTRLTVL.

In its sample, this clone was seen once. The rearrangement uses TRBV19 and TRBJ2-2; 7 nucleotides agree with TRBD2. Germline loops: CDR1 LNHDA, CDR2 SQIVND (reference sequence). The CDR3 is made up of 16 amino acids. Germline trimming cut 1 base from V and 7 bases from J; bases unmatched to any gene: 9. The CDR3 coding sequence is TGTGCCAGTAGTATAGGAGTAGGGCGGGAGCACGGGGAGCTGTTTTTT. Translation gives CASSIGVGREHGELFF.